Below, 10 T cell receptor beta chains from the same sample are listed, as sequenced in a study of control samples from healthy donors and cancer patients. The method was immunoSEQ multiplex PCR; TCRdb's version includes in-frame clones alone and lacks a portion of them. The table shows roughly 170,000 clones, with 85% to 90% occurring only once. Sequencing was performed on blood. These receptors came from a woman aged 25 to 39 in good health.

CDR3 sequence: CATSGQGSSYNEQFF. In DNA form, the CDR3 reads TGTGCCACCAGCGGACAGGGTAGCTCCTACAATGAGCAGTTCTTC. The rearrangement links TRBV15 to TRBJ2-1; 8 nucleotides align to TRBD1. CDR1 is LNHNV and CDR2 is YYDKDF in the germline V gene (reference sequence). The V gene end was trimmed by 5 bases and the J gene end by 0 bases; junction bases not matched to a gene: 3. CDR3 length: 15 amino acids.

In this sample, this clone turned up a few times. The rearrangement joins TRBV27 to TRBJ1-1; no reliable D call. V lost 7 bases, J lost 3 bases, and 15 bases lay in between. CDR3 size: 14 residues. Germline V gives CDR1 MNHEY, CDR2 SMNVEV (reference sequence). The CDR3 coding sequence is TGTGCCAGCATGCTTAGAGCAAGGTACACTGAAGCTTTCTTT. It codes for CASMLRARYTEAFF.

The V and J genes are TRBV7-2 and TRBJ1-5; D gene unclear. The V gene lost 3 bases and the J gene lost 3 bases, with 12 bases spanning the gap. CDR1 and CDR2 (germline): SGHTA, FQGNSA. The CDR3 extends over 15 amino acids. The DNA for the CDR3 is TGTGCCAGCAGCTTCGGAGACACCTACAATCAGCCCCAGCATTTT. Amino acids: CASSFGDTYNQPQHF.

The chain couples TRBV3-1 (or the pseudogene TRBV3-2) to TRBJ2-3; D might be TRBD2 (6 bases). The germline gives CDR1 LGHDT, CDR2 YNNKEL (reference sequence). This CDR3 contains 16 residues. The V and J ends lost 4 bases and 4 bases respectively, with 18 bases between them. CDR3 region: CASSRRAGRWADTQYF. The CDR3 DNA follows: TGTGCCAGCAGCCGCAGGGCAGGGAGGTGGGCAGATACGCAGTATTTT.

The J gene is TRBJ2-2, the V gene TRBV5-5; 8 bases are shared with TRBD1. The junction had 18 bases not matched to a gene; V was cut back by 3 bases and J by 2 bases. The germline CDR1 and CDR2 sequences are SGHKS and YYEKEE (reference sequence). CDR3 length: 20 residues. The CDR3 sequence is CASSSPRQGLFIDNTGELFF. The CDR3 nucleotides read TGTGCCAGCAGCTCCCCCCGACAGGGGCTTTTTATAGATAACACCGGGGAGCTGTTTTTT.

The chain carries TRBV5-1 and TRBJ2-3, with D maybe TRBD1 (6 bases). This CDR3 has 17 amino acids. Between the trimmed V and J ends, which lost 7 bases and 1 base, there was a span of 22 bases. Germline CDR1 and CDR2: SGHRS and YFSETQ. CDR3 protein: CASRGSRWDTRTDTQYF. CDR3 in DNA: TGCGCCAGCCGAGGGAGTCGGTGGGACACACGCACAGATACGCAGTATTTT.

V is TRBV7-2 and J is TRBJ1-5, with unresolved D. With 1 base removed from V and 1 base from J, the gap between germline ends came to 11 bases. The CDR3 extends over 16 amino acids. CDR1 SGHTA and CDR2 FQGNSA come from the germline V gene. The CDR3 coding sequence is TGTGCCAGCAGCTTAGTTGGGGTAGGGAGCAATCAGCCCCAGCATTTT. Protein product: CASSLVGVGSNQPQHF.

The chain links TRBV12-3 or TRBV12-4 to TRBJ2-5; D not certain. This CDR3 comprises 13 residues. V was trimmed by 5 bases and J by 0 bases, leaving 7 bases between them. In DNA form, the CDR3 reads TGTGCCAGCAGTGAACGGAACCAAGAGACCCAGTACTTC. Protein sequence: CASSERNQETQYF.

The rearrangement uses TRBV6-2 or TRBV6-3 and TRBJ2-4; D unclear. The V end lost 0 bases, the J end lost 0 bases, and 9 bases lay between the germline ends. In germline, CDR1 is MNHEY, CDR2 SVGEGT. The CDR3 runs 16 residues. The CDR3 nucleotides are TGTGCCAGCAGTTACTCCTGGGGTTCAGCCAAAAACATTCAGTACTTC. Protein: CASSYSWGSAKNIQYF.

A single count supports this clone. J is TRBJ2-7 and V is TRBV28; 11 positions agree with TRBD2. The CDR3 has 17 amino acids. Per germline, CDR1 MDHEN and CDR2 SYDVKM. V was pared by 1 base and J by 3 bases, with 8 bases of the junction left unmatched. The CDR3 DNA follows: TGTGCCAGCAGTTTATATCCAACACTAGCGGGAGACTACGAGCAGTACTTC. This sequence encodes CASSLYPTLAGDYEQYF.